The 19 T cell receptor beta chains below come from one sample, sequenced in a study of blood T cell repertoires in COVID-19 (dated by TCRdb to 2018 to 2020). Library preparation was by the immunoSEQ multiplex PCR assay. TCRdb took this table from immuneACCESS and kept in-frame rearrangements with V and J called. Such tables lack part of the clones; where checked against another copy, unresolved V genes explain under half of the gap, and the rest is unexplained. Present in this sample are 50,000 to 60,000 clones, 70% to 90% of which were seen just once. The ten top clones hold about 25% of the sample. The sequenced sample was peripheral blood. These receptors all come from a human donor in a cohort sampled during active COVID-19.

CDR3 residues: CSAPLLDTQYF. The CDR3 coding sequence is TGCAGTGCCCCTCTTCTGGATACGCAGTATTTT. The chain is built from TRBV20-1 and TRBJ2-3; D not certain. The germline CDR1 and CDR2 sequences are DFQATT and SNEGSKA (reference sequence). The CDR3 extends over 11 amino acids. Trimming removed 6 bases at V and 6 bases at J, with 10 bases between.

The V gene is TRBV29-1, the J gene TRBJ2-7, with 8 bases that match TRBD1. In germline, CDR1 is SQVTM, CDR2 ANQGSEA. The CDR3 is 13 residues long. Germline trimming cut 6 bases from V and 6 bases from J; bases unmatched to any gene: 10. CDR3 bases: TGCAGCGTCGCCGGGACAGGCGAGGCCGAGCAGTACTTC. Its protein product is CSVAGTGEAEQYF.

Points on this clone: The junction shows a germline mismatch at one end, possibly a read error. The chain couples TRBV5-8 to TRBJ2-2; 11 nucleotides match TRBD1. Per germline, CDR1 SGHTS and CDR2 YDEGEE. The CDR3 is 15 amino acids. CDR3 in amino acids: CASRLDRGRTGELFF. As DNA, the CDR3 is TGTGCCAGCAGATTGGACAGGGGGCGAACCGGGGAGCTGTTTTTT. Supplemented by reference TRBV5-8 and TRBJ2-2, the full variable domain reads EAGVTQSPTHLIKTRGQQATLRCSPISGHTSVYWYQQALGLGLQFLLWYDEGEERNRGNFPPRFSGRQFPNYSSELNVNALELEDSALYLCASRLDRGRTGELFFGEGSRLTVL.

The chain joins TRBV7-6 to TRBJ1-2; D might be TRBD1 (5 bases). Between the trimmed V and J ends, which lost 4 bases and 4 bases, there was a span of 16 bases. Per the germline V gene, CDR1 is SGHVS and CDR2 is FNYEAQ. This CDR3 region has 15 residues. The CDR3 protein is CASSSDIRTSYGYTF. Here the CDR3 DNA reads TGTGCCAGCAGCTCGGACATCCGCACGTCCTATGGCTACACCTTC.

Only one count was recorded for this clone. The chain is built from TRBV5-5 and TRBJ2-5, with D possibly being TRBD2 (6 bases). V dropped 3 bases and J dropped 4 bases, with 22 bases sitting between them. This CDR3 has 17 residues. The V gene's germline CDR1 is SGHKS and CDR2 YYEKEE (reference sequence). This chain's CDR3 is CASSSQVRTNQGETQYF. In DNA, the CDR3 is TGTGCCAGCAGCTCGCAGGTCAGGACTAATCAGGGAGAGACCCAGTACTTC.

The chain uses TRBV5-6 and TRBJ1-4; TRBD1 agrees at 10 bases. The germline V gene encodes CDR1 SGHDT and CDR2 YYEEEE. Trimming at V came to 4 bases and at J to 1 base, leaving 4 bases not matched to a gene. The CDR3 contains 16 residues. The CDR3 nucleotides read TGTGCCAGCAGCGCCGGACAGGGGGGAACTAATGAAAAACTGTTTTTT. Its protein is CASSAGQGGTNEKLFF.

In regard to this clone: A junction boundary mismatches the germline segment, possibly from a read error. This chain joins TRBV29-1 and TRBJ1-2, with unresolved D. Germline V gives CDR1 SQVTM, CDR2 ANQGSEA. CDR3 length: 8 amino acids. CDR3 region: CSVERELF. CDR3 DNA: TGCAGCGTTGAGCGGGAGCTCTTC.

This chain connects TRBV30 to TRBJ2-1, with D unclear. The CDR3 sequence is 12 residues long. CDR1 is GTSNPN and CDR2 is SVGIG in the germline V gene (reference sequence). V gave up 2 bases and J gave up 4 bases, with 6 bases separating them. The CDR3 bases are TGTGCCTGGAGTTCCCAGTACAATGAGCAGTTCTTC. This translates into CAWSSQYNEQFF.

The V gene is TRBV14, the J gene TRBJ1-6; D is undetermined. V lost 4 bases to trimming and J lost 10 bases, with 8 bases between them. The CDR3 is 12 residues long. CDR1 is SGHDN and CDR2 is FVKESK in the germline V gene. CDR3 protein: CASSLQRSPLHF. The CDR3, as DNA: TGTGCCAGCAGCCTACAGCGGTCACCCCTCCACTTT. Variable domain in full (rest from reference TRBV14 and TRBJ1-6): EAGVTQFPSHSVIEKGQTVTLRCDPISGHDNLYWYRRVMGKEIKFLLHFVKESKQDESGMPNNRFLAERTGGTYSTLKVQPAELEDSGVYFCASSLQRSPLHFGNGTRLTVT.

This clone has only one observation. The V and J genes are TRBV18 and TRBJ2-2; no definite D call. Trimming left V 3 bases short and J 1 base short, with 12 bases between. The CDR3 contains 16 residues. Germline V gene lookup returns CDR1 KGHSH and CDR2 LQKENI. The CDR3 DNA is TGTGCCAGCTCACCGAACAGTTTTTTGAACACCGGGGAGCTGTTTTTT. It codes for CASSPNSFLNTGELFF.

The gene calls are TRBV10-1 and TRBJ2-7, with D tentatively TRBD1 (6 bases). The CDR3 has 19 amino acids. Germline loops: CDR1 WNHNN, CDR2 SYGVQD (reference sequence). Trimming took off 3 bases at V and 2 bases at J, with 26 bases between the two ends. The CDR3 loop is CASSDTQGHQVDFPYEQYV. CDR3 bases: TGCGCCAGCAGTGATACCCAGGGGCACCAAGTTGACTTTCCCTACGAGCAGTACGTC.

The table lists this clone with a count of one. J is TRBJ2-5 and V is TRBV5-1, with D tentatively TRBD1 (5 bases). The CDR3 spans 15 residues. Germline CDR1 reads SGHRS; CDR2 reads YFSETQ. V lost 2 bases and J lost 2, with 13 bases in between. CDR3 region: CASSLGVSVQETQYF. The CDR3 region has the DNA TGCGCCAGCAGCTTAGGGGTATCAGTTCAAGAGACCCAGTACTTC.

The rearrangement joins TRBV2 to TRBJ2-3, with D hard to call. Trimming took off 4 bases at V and 1 base at J, with 9 bases between the two ends. This CDR3 has 14 amino acids. Per germline, CDR1 SNHLY and CDR2 FYNNEI. In DNA, the CDR3 is TGTGCCAGCAGTGTCGGCGCGGGCACAGATACGCAGTATTTT. It translates to CASSVGAGTDTQYF.

V and J are TRBV5-4 and TRBJ2-7, with no clear D. The CDR3 loop spans 14 amino acids. Germline loops: CDR1 SGHNT, CDR2 YYREEE (reference sequence). V was clipped by 4 bases and J by 2 bases, with 13 bases between them. Here the CDR3 DNA reads TGTGCCAGCAGCCCCCGTCTCGTCCCCTACGAGCAGTACTTC. This sequence encodes CASSPRLVPYEQYF. Full variable domain (missing parts from reference TRBV5-4 and TRBJ2-7): ETGVTQSPTHLIKTRGQQVTLRCSSQSGHNTVSWYQQALGQGPQFIFQYYREEENGRGNFPPRFSGLQFPNYSSELNVNALELDDSALYLCASSPRLVPYEQYFGPGTRLTVT.

V and J are TRBV19 and TRBJ1-1; TRBD1 might be the D (6 bases). Germline CDR1 is LNHDA and CDR2 is SQIVND (reference sequence). The length of the CDR3 is 15 residues. The ends were cut back, 0 bases at V and 1 base at J, with 9 bases in the middle. CDR3 sequence: CASSIDMGANTEAFF. Here the CDR3 DNA reads TGTGCCAGTAGTATAGATATGGGGGCGAACACTGAAGCTTTCTTT. Combining the CDR3 with reference TRBV19 and TRBJ1-1 gives the whole variable domain DGGITQSPKYLFRKEGQNVTLSCEQNLNHDAMYWYRQDPGQGLRLIYYSQIVNDFQKGDIAEGYSVSREKKESFPLTVTSAQKNPTAFYLCASSIDMGANTEAFFGQGTRLTVV.

The rearrangement joins TRBV4-1 to TRBJ1-5; a weak D match, TRBD1 (5 bases). The CDR3 is 17 residues long. CDR1 and CDR2 from the germline V gene are MGHRA and YSYEKL. The germline V and J ends were trimmed by 1 base and 2 bases, with 15 bases remaining between them. CDR3 nucleotides: TGCGCCAGCAGCCAAGTGATAGGAGGGGCGGGCAATCAGCCCCAGCATTTT. Protein sequence: CASSQVIGGAGNQPQHF.

The chain joins TRBV10-3 to TRBJ2-4; the D gene is possibly TRBD2 (6 bases). V lost 11 bases to trimming and J lost 7 bases, with 21 bases between them. The CDR3 has 14 amino acids. In germline, CDR1 is ENHRY, CDR2 SYGVKD. The CDR3 DNA follows: TGTGCCGCAAAGATGGGGGGTGGGAGGAACATTCAGTACTTC. Translating it yields CAAKMGGGRNIQYF.

J is TRBJ1-1 and V is TRBV28, with 8 bases matching TRBD1. Per germline, CDR1 MDHEN and CDR2 SYDVKM. The CDR3 is 15 amino acids. After removal of 6 bases from V and 1 base from J, the junction contained 7 bases not matched to a gene. The CDR3 is CASRDREVRNTEAFF. The CDR3 DNA sequence: TGTGCCAGCAGGGACAGGGAGGTGAGGAACACTGAAGCTTTCTTT.

The chain is built from TRBV7-2 and TRBJ2-1; 11 nucleotides align to TRBD2. From germline, CDR1 is SGHTA and CDR2 FQGNSA. The J segment lost 3 bases and the V segment lost 5 bases, leaving 9 bases of the junction unmatched. There are 17 residues in the CDR3. CDR3 sequence: CASSPNKGLAGYNEQFF. In nucleotides, the CDR3 is TGTGCCAGCAGCCCGAATAAAGGACTAGCGGGCTACAATGAGCAGTTCTTC.